What follows are 3 T cell receptor beta chains derived from one specimen sequenced in a study of T cell responses to AZD1222 COVID-19 vaccine. Assay used: immunoSEQ multiplex PCR; TCRdb lists only in-frame clones, some missing. The sample contains fewer than 90,000 clones, about 86% of which appear only once. The sequenced sample was peripheral blood, obtained 28 days after the second AZD1222 dose. These receptors came from an adult who received the AZD1222 COVID-19 vaccine.

This clone has more than one count but fewer than ten. The chain combines TRBV27 with TRBJ2-7; TRBD1 agrees at 8 bases. Per germline, CDR1 MNHEY and CDR2 SMNVEV (reference sequence). Losses at the gene ends were 6 bases for V and 2 bases for J; bases not matched to a gene: 6. The CDR3 contains 14 residues. CDR3 DNA sequence: TGTGCCAGCAGAACCAGGGGGCTTGCCTACGAGCAGTACTTC. Its protein is CASRTRGLAYEQYF.

The chain joins TRBV18 to TRBJ1-1, with a possible D match to TRBD1 (6 bases). The CDR3 consists of 15 residues. The germline V gene encodes CDR1 KGHSH and CDR2 LQKENI. V was trimmed by 3 bases and J by 2 bases, leaving 13 bases between them. CDR3 DNA: TGTGCCAGCTCACCTACTCGGGGGGCCAACACTGAAGCTTTCTTT. It translates to CASSPTRGANTEAFF.

CDR3 sequence reads: CASSLGQTSTDTQYF. The CDR3 region has the DNA TGTGCCAGCAGCCTTGGACAAACTAGCACAGATACGCAGTATTTT. J is TRBJ2-3 and V is TRBV3-1 (or the pseudogene TRBV3-2), with a possible D match to TRBD1 (5 bases). The CDR3 runs 15 residues. The germline V gene has CDR1 LGHDT and CDR2 YNNKEL (reference sequence). V was shortened by 4 bases and J by 0 bases, with 11 bases between the two germline ends.